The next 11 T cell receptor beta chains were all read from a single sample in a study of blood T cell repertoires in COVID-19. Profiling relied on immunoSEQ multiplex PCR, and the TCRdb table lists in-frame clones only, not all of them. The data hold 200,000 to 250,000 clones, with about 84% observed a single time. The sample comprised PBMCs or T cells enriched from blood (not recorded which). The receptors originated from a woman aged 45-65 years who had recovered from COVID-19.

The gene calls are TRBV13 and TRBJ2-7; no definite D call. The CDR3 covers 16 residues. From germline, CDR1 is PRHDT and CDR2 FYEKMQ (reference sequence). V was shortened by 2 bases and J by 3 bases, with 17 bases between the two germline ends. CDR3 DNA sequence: TGTGCCAGCAGCTTAAACCCCTCGGGTAGGAGCTACGAGCAGTACTTC. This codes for CASSLNPSGRSYEQYF.

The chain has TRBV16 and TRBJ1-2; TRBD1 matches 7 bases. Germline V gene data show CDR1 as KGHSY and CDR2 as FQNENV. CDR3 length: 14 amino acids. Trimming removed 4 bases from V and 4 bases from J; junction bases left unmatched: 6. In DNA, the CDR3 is TGTGCCAGCAGCCCGCCCAAGGGGGCCTATGGCTACACCTTC. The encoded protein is CASSPPKGAYGYTF.

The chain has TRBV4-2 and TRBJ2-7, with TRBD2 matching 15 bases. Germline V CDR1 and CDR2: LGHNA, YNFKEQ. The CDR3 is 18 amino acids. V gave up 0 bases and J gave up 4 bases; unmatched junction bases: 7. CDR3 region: CASSQDRGTSGRKYEQYF. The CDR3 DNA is TGTGCCAGCAGCCAAGATCGGGGGACTAGCGGGAGGAAGTACGAGCAGTACTTC.

The CDR3 sequence is CASSPNIQGADQPQHF. Here the CDR3 DNA reads TGTGCCAGCTCGCCTAACATACAGGGGGCAGATCAGCCCCAGCATTTT. The chain joins TRBV18 to TRBJ1-5, with 9 bases lining up with TRBD1. The CDR3 spans 16 residues. Germline lookup yields CDR1 KGHSH and CDR2 LQKENI. V was clipped by 6 bases and J by 5 bases; unmatched bases: 11.

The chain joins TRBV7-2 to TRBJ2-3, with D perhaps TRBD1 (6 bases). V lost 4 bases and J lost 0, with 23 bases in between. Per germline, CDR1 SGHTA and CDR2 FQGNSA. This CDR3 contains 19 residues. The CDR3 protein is CASSSRGQLVRTSTDTQYF. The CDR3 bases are TGTGCCAGCAGCTCCCGTGGACAGTTAGTTAGGACTAGCACAGATACGCAGTATTTT.

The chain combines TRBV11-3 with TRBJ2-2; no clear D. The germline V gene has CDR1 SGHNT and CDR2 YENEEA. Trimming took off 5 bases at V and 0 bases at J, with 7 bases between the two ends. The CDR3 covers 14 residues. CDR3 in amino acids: CASSLTPNTGELFF. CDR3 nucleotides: TGTGCCAGCAGCCTGACACCGAACACCGGGGAGCTGTTTTTT. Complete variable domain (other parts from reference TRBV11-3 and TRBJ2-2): EAGVVQSPRYKIIEKKQPVAFWCNPISGHNTLYWYLQNLGQGPELLIRYENEEAVDDSQLPKDRFSAERLKGVDSTLKIQPAELGDSAVYLCASSLTPNTGELFFGEGSRLTVL.

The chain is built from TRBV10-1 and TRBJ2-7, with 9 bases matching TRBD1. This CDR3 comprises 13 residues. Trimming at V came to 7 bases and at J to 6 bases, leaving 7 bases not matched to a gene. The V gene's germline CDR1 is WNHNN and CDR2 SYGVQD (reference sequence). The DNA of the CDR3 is TGCGCCAGCAAGCGGGACAGGGCGCCCGAGCAGTACTTC. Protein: CASKRDRAPEQYF.

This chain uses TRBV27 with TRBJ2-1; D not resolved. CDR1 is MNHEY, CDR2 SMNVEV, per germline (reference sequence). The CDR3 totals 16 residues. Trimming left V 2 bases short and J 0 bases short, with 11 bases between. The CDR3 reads CASSLIARGSYNEQFF. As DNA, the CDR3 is TGTGCCAGCAGTTTAATCGCTCGCGGCTCCTACAATGAGCAGTTCTTC.

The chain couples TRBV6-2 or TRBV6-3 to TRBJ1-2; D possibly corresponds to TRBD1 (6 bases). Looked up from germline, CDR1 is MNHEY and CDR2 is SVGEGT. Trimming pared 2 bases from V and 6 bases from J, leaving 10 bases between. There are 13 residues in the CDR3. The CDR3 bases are TGTGCCAGCAGTTACCCACAGGGAGATGGCTACACCTTC. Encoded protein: CASSYPQGDGYTF.

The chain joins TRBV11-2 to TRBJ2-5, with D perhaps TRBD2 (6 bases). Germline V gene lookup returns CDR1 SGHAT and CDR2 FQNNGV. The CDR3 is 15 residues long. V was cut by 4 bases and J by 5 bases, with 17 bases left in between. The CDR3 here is CASSYAGGVGETQYF. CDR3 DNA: TGTGCCAGCAGCTACGCGGGCGGGGTTGGGGAGACCCAGTACTTC. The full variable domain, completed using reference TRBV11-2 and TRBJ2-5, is EAGVAQSPRYKIIEKRQSVAFWCNPISGHATLYWYQQILGQGPKLLIQFQNNGVVDDSQLPKDRFSAERLKGVDSTLKIQPAKLEDSAVYLCASSYAGGVGETQYFGPGTRLLVL.

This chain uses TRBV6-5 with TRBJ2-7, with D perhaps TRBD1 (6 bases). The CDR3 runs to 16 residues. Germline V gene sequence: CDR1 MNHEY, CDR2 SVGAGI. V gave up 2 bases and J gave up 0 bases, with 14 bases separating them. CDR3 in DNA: TGTGCCAGCAGTTACCACTCGGACAGAACCTCCTACGAGCAGTACTTC. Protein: CASSYHSDRTSYEQYF.